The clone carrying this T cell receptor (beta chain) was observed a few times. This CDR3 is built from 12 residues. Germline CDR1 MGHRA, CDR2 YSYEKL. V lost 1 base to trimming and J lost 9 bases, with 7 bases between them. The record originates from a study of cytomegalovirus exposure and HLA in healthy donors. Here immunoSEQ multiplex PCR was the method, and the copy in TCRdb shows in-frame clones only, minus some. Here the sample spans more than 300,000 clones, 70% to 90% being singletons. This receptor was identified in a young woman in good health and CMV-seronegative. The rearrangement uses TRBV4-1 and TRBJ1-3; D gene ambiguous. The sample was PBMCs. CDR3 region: CASSQVRGTIYF. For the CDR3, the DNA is TGCGCCAGCAGCCAAGTAAGAGGCACCATATATTTT.